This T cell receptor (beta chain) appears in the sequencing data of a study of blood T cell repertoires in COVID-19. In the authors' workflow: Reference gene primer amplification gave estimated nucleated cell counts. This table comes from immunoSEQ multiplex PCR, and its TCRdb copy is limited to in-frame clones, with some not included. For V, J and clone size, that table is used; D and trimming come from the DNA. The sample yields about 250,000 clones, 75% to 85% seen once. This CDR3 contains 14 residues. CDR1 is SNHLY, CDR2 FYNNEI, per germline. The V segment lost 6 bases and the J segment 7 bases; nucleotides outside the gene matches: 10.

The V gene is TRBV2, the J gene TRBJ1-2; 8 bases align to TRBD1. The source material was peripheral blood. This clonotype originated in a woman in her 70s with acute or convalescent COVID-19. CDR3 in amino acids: CASREFDRGGGYTF. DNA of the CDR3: TGTGCCAGCAGGGAGTTCGACAGGGGAGGTGGCTACACCTTC.